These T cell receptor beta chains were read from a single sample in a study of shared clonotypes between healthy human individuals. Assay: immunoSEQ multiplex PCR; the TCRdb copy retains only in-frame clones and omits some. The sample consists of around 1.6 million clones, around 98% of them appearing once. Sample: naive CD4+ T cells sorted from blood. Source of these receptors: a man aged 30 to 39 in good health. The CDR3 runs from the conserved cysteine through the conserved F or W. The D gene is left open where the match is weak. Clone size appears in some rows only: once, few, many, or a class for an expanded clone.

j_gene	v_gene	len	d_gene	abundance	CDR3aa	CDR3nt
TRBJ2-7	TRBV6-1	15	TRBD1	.	CASRAGTGGVYEQYF	TGTGCCAGCAGGGCCGGGACAGGGGGCGTCTACGAGCAGTACTTC
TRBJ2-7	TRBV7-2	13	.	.	CASSLGGDNVQYF	TGTGCCAGCAGCTTAGGTGGGGACAACGTGCAGTACTTC
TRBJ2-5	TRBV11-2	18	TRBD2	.	CASSLGGTSGSSSETQYF	TGTGCCAGCAGCTTAGGAGGTACTAGCGGGAGTTCTTCCGAGACCCAGTACTTC
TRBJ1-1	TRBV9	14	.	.	CASNEEAGNTEAFF	TGTGCCAGTAACGAAGAGGCAGGTAACACTGAAGCTTTCTTT
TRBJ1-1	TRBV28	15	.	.	CASSFRGPKNTEAFF	TGTGCCAGCAGTTTTCGGGGTCCCAAGAACACTGAAGCTTTCTTT
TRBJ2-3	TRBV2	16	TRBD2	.	CASSLVLAGALNTQYF	TGTGCCAGCAGTCTTGTACTAGCGGGAGCGCTAAATACGCAGTATTTT
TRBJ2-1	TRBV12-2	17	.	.	CASRPVTSGLTYNEQFF	TGTGCAAGTCGCCCAGTTACTAGCGGGCTCACCTACAATGAGCAGTTCTTC
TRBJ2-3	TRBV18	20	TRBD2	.	CASSTLPGLAGGPRGDTQYF	TGTGCCAGCTCAACCCTACCAGGACTAGCGGGAGGGCCGAGGGGAGATACGCAGTATTTT
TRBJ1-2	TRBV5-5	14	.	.	CASTGQRINYGYTF	TGTGCCAGCACCGGACAGCGAATTAACTATGGCTACACCTTC
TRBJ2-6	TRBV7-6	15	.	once	CASSSYREGANVLTF	TGTGCCAGCAGCTCTTACAGGGAAGGGGCCAACGTCCTGACTTTC
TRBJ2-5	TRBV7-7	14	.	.	CASSQSGAQETQYF	TGTGCTAGCAGCCAGTCAGGGGCCCAGGAGACCCAGTACTTC
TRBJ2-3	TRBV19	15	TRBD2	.	CASSASGGSTDTQYF	TGTGCCAGTAGTGCTAGCGGGGGAAGCACAGATACGCAGTATTTT
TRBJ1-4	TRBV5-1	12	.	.	CASSSPNEKLFF	TGCGCCAGCAGCTCCCCTAATGAAAAACTGTTTTTT
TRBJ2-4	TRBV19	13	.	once	CASKSLAKNIQYF	TGTGCCAGTAAGAGTTTAGCCAAAAACATTCAGTACTTC
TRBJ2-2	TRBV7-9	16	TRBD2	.	CASSLVLAGETGELFF	TGTGCCAGCAGCTTAGTACTAGCGGGAGAAACCGGGGAGCTGTTTTTT
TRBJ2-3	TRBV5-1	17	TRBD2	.	CASSSGTSGIHTDTQYF	TGCGCCAGCAGCTCGGGGACTAGCGGGATTCACACAGATACGCAGTATTTT
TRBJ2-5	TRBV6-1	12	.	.	CASSESGETQYF	TGTGCCAGCAGTGAAAGCGGAGAGACCCAGTACTTC